The 2 T cell receptor beta chains listed next were all sequenced from one sample in a study of OX40 agonist ivuxolimab in advanced cancers. The library relied on the immunoSEQ multiplex PCR assay. Here the immuneACCESS table is served through TCRdb, limited to in-frame sequences with V and J called. Missing clones are a known gap in these copies; in checked studies unresolved V genes cover under half, and the rest lacks a known reason. Here the sample has approximately 68,000 clones; approximately 89% occur a single time. The ten top clones hold approximately 0.72% of the sample. Material: CD4+ or CD8+ T cells sorted from blood, obtained in a trial of the OX40 agonist ivuxolimab. The receptor source for this set is an adult with an advanced solid tumor such as melanoma, head and neck, liver or kidney cancer.

Written as DNA, the CDR3 is TGCGCCAGCGGACAGGGGAGAGACTATGGCTACACCTTC. Protein: CASGQGRDYGYTF. The V call is TRBV5-1, the J call TRBJ1-2, with TRBD1 matching over 9 bases. Germline-derived CDR1 and CDR2 are SGHRS and YFSETQ. The CDR3 is 13 amino acids. Trimming cost V 7 bases and J 3 bases; bases outside gene matches: 4.

This clone has a handful of counts. The chain is built from TRBV30 and TRBJ1-1; 8 positions match TRBD1. Germline-derived CDR1 and CDR2 are GTSNPN and SVGIG (reference sequence). The CDR3 sequence is 13 residues long. With V trimmed by 5 bases and J by 4 bases, 6 bases remained unmatched. The CDR3 sequence is CAWRSGGTTEAFF. CDR3 DNA: TGTGCCTGGCGTTCAGGGGGCACCACTGAAGCTTTCTTT.